The rows below give T cell receptor beta chains drawn from one sample of a study of T-cell reconstitution after alpha-beta-depleted transplantation in children. MiXCR was run by TCRdb on the PCR reads, yielding one entry per CDR3 protein. The sample records 580,000 or so distinct CDR3 sequences, more than 20% being singletons. The sequences come from PBMCs, mostly from graft donor cells, collected 360 days after TCRalphabeta/CD19-depleted stem cell transplant. The source is a boy younger than two who had a stem cell transplant for acute myeloid leukemia, so the T cells may come from the graft donor. Both conserved end residues are part of each CDR3. Each record gives: V gene, J gene, D gene, clone size, CDR3 protein, CDR3 DNA. A D gene is named only where the DNA matches it firmly. Clone size is not always given. Where it is, it says once, few, many or a class for expanded clones.

TRBV5-4,TRBJ2-1,NA,many,CASRLEQGAYNEQFF,TGTGCCAGCAGGCTCGAACAGGGAGCCTACAATGAGCAGTTCTTC
TRBV19,TRBJ2-3,NA,many,CASSRQGRDTQYF,TGTGCCAGTAGTCGGCAGGGGAGGGATACGCAGTATTTT
TRBV7-2,TRBJ1-3,NA,NA,CASSLGFRPSSGNTIYF,TGTGCCAGCAGCTTAGGGTTCAGGCCCTCCTCTGGAAACACCATATATTTT
TRBV20-1,TRBJ2-7,NA,NA,CSAREVGLDEQYF,TGCAGTGCGAGGGAGGTGGGCCTAGACGAGCAGTACTTC
TRBV20-1,TRBJ1-2,NA,few,CSASSSQGGEYGYTF,TGCAGTGCGAGCTCGTCCCAAGGGGGGGAATATGGCTACACCTTC
TRBV24-1,TRBJ2-7,NA,NA,CATSGIAPYEQYF,TGTGCCACCAGTGGGATAGCCCCCTACGAGCAGTACTTC
TRBV11-2,TRBJ1-1,TRBD1,NA,CASSLDLGTVMNTEAFF,TGTGCCAGCAGCTTAGACCTTGGGACAGTTATGAACACTGAAGCTTTCTTT
TRBV5-5,TRBJ2-2,TRBD1,NA,CASSLGTGAKNTGELFF,TGTGCCAGCAGCTTAGGGACAGGAGCGAAGAACACCGGGGAGCTGTTTTTT
TRBV6-2/TRBV6-3,TRBJ1-2,NA,NA,CASRPRQNYGYTF,TGTGCCAGCAGGCCCCGACAGAACTATGGCTACACCTTC
TRBV4-3,TRBJ2-7,NA,few,CASSQEEWTAPHF,TGCGCCAGCAGCCAAGAGGAGTGGACAGCCCCTCACTTC
TRBV2,TRBJ2-3,TRBD1,NA,CASSKDREEGTDTQYF,TGTGCCAGCAGTAAGGACAGGGAAGAGGGCACAGATACGCAGTATTTT
TRBV5-1,TRBJ2-5,TRBD1,few,CASSPGTAETQYF,TGCGCCAGCAGCCCCGGGACAGCAGAGACCCAGTACTTC
TRBV28,TRBJ2-1,NA,NA,CASSALGPNEQFF,TGTGCCAGCAGTGCCCTGGGTCCCAATGAGCAGTTCTTC
TRBV5-1,TRBJ2-3,TRBD2,NA,CASSLDGGDYRQDTQYF,TGCGCCAGCAGCTTGGACGGGGGGGACTATCGACAGGATACGCAGTATTTT
TRBV5-6,TRBJ2-3,TRBD1,many,CASSAIDRGADTQYF,TGTGCCAGCAGTGCTATCGACAGGGGTGCAGATACGCAGTATTTT
TRBV20-1,TRBJ1-2,NA,NA,CSASLGGQTF,TGCAGTGCTAGCCTTGGGGGGCAAACCTTC
TRBV10-3,TRBJ2-5,NA,few,CAIRGLQETQYF,TGTGCCATCAGAGGGCTGCAAGAGACCCAGTACTTC
TRBV5-1,TRBJ2-3,TRBD1,NA,CASSLMDRGVDTQYF,TGCGCCAGCAGCTTGATGGACAGGGGGGTAGATACGCAGTATTTT
TRBV25-1,TRBJ2-3,NA,NA,CASSEDWGAGTDTQYF,TGTGCCAGCAGTGAAGATTGGGGGGCGGGCACAGATACGCAGTATTTT
TRBV28,TRBJ2-7,NA,many,CASSLTSEQYF,TGTGCCAGCAGTCTAACAAGCGAGCAGTACTTC
TRBV12-3/TRBV12-4,TRBJ2-7,NA,many,CASSTPGQYEQYF,TGTGCCAGCAGTACCCCAGGACAGTACGAGCAGTACTTC
TRBV6-1,TRBJ2-5,NA,once,CASSPTFGGMKTQYF,TGTGCCAGCAGCCCTACATTCGGGGGTATGAAGACCCAGTACTTC
TRBV7-2,TRBJ2-1,NA,few,CASSPAEASYNEQFF,TGTGCCAGCAGCCCAGCGGAGGCCTCCTACAATGAGCAGTTCTTC
TRBV6-1,TRBJ2-1,TRBD2,few,CASSTGGARNEQFF,TGTGCCAGCAGTACGGGGGGGGCCCGTAATGAGCAGTTCTTC
TRBV9,TRBJ2-7,NA,once,CASSVEVGRGYEQYF,TGTGCCAGCAGCGTAGAAGTCGGCAGGGGCTACGAGCAGTACTTC
TRBV28,TRBJ2-3,NA,NA,CASSLLGAQLIAYGTDTQYF,TGTGCCAGCAGTTTACTCGGCGCGCAGCTCATAGCGTACGGCACAGATACGCAGTATTTT
TRBV2,TRBJ2-1,NA,NA,CASSELPTVGTKFF,TGTGCCAGCAGTGAACTACCCACAGTGGGGACAAAGTTCTTC
TRBV4-2,TRBJ2-7,NA,NA,CASSPAVGDKPDEQYF,TGTGCCAGCAGCCCGGCTGTGGGGGACAAGCCGGACGAGCAGTACTTC
TRBV7-8,TRBJ1-4,NA,NA,CASSPPPRDGNEKLFF,TGTGCCAGCAGCCCACCTCCCCGGGACGGTAATGAAAAACTGTTTTTT
TRBV20-1,TRBJ1-5,TRBD1,few,CSATKDRRNQPQHF,TGCAGTGCAACCAAGGACAGGCGCAATCAGCCCCAGCATTTT
TRBV7-2,TRBJ2-7,NA,NA,CASSSPPRGGEQYF,TGTGCCAGCAGCTCGCCCCCTAGAGGAGGCGAGCAGTACTTC
TRBV19,TRBJ1-1,NA,many,CASSIIPGNTEAFF,TGTGCCAGTAGTATCATCCCCGGGAACACTGAAGCTTTCTTT
TRBV20-1,TRBJ2-1,NA,many,CSASRSSYNEQFF,TGCAGTGCTAGCAGGAGCTCCTACAATGAGCAGTTCTTC
TRBV7-2,TRBJ2-7,TRBD1,many,CASNANRGLDYEQYF,TGTGCCAGCAATGCAAACAGGGGGCTCGACTACGAGCAGTACTTC
TRBV12-3/TRBV12-4,TRBJ1-5,NA,many,CASTTRGQPQHF,TGTGCCAGCACCACGAGGGGTCAGCCCCAGCATTTT
TRBV12-3/TRBV12-4,TRBJ2-6,NA,NA,CASSFVLQAPSGANVLTF,TGTGCCAGCAGTTTCGTCCTTCAGGCTCCCTCTGGGGCCAACGTCCTGACTTTC
TRBV6-1,TRBJ1-1,NA,NA,CATKTVLPTEAFF,TGTGCCACCAAGACAGTCCTTCCCACTGAAGCTTTCTTT
TRBV20-1,TRBJ2-1,TRBD2,few,CSARSPRTSGGRNEQFF,TGCAGTGCTAGAAGTCCCCGTACTAGCGGGGGGCGAAATGAGCAGTTCTTC
TRBV28,TRBJ1-5,NA,many,CASSLQGTLHF,TGTGCCAGCAGTCTCCAGGGGACCCTCCATTTT
TRBV4-1,TRBJ2-2,NA,NA,CASGPGVIGELFF,TGTGCCAGCGGCCCCGGGGTCATCGGCGAGCTGTTTTTT
TRBV20-1,TRBJ1-1,NA,NA,CSARWGGRRNTEAFF,TGCAGTGCTAGATGGGGGGGGAGGAGGAACACTGAAGCTTTCTTT
TRBV20-1,TRBJ2-5,NA,many,CSASPGQFGGETQYF,TGCAGTGCTAGTCCCGGACAGTTCGGGGGGGAGACCCAGTACTTC
TRBV12-3/TRBV12-4,TRBJ2-7,NA,NA,CASSFRAEQYF,TGTGCCAGCAGTTTCAGGGCGGAGCAGTACTTC
TRBV28,TRBJ1-2,NA,NA,CASLRGTDIYGYTF,TGTGCCAGTCTCAGGGGTACGGATATCTATGGCTACACCTTC
TRBV12-3/TRBV12-4,TRBJ1-5,NA,NA,CASSLRVGGNQPQHF,TGTGCCAGCAGTTTAAGGGTGGGGGGCAATCAGCCCCAGCATTTT
TRBV5-1,TRBJ2-1,NA,many,CASSRDGYYNEQFF,TGCGCCAGCAGCCGGGACGGATACTACAATGAGCAGTTCTTC
TRBV11-2,TRBJ2-3,TRBD2,NA,CASSQYSGNTDTQYF,TGTGCCAGCAGCCAATATAGCGGGAACACAGATACGCAGTATTTT
TRBV3-1,TRBJ2-7,NA,many,CASSPTEVEGHEQYF,TGTGCCAGCAGCCCGACCGAGGTAGAGGGCCACGAGCAGTACTTC
TRBV7-2,TRBJ2-7,NA,many,CASSEVPGLSKVGQYF,TGTGCCAGCAGCGAAGTGCCGGGACTCTCAAAGGTGGGGCAGTACTTC
TRBV20-1,TRBJ1-4,NA,few,CSASNREDEKLFF,TGCAGTGCTAGTAACAGGGAGGATGAAAAACTGTTTTTT
TRBV7-2,TRBJ1-2,NA,many,CASSSTTGNYGYTF,TGTGCCAGCAGCTCAACAACAGGGAACTATGGCTACACCTTC
TRBV21-1,TRBJ2-1,NA,few,CASRGQGRNEQFF,TGTGCCAGCAGAGGACAGGGAAGGAATGAGCAGTTCTTC
TRBV27,TRBJ2-1,TRBD2,few,CASSSISGGPVDEQFF,TGTGCCAGCAGTAGTATTAGCGGGGGCCCCGTAGATGAGCAGTTCTTC